The 7 T cell receptor beta chains in this list originate from one sample, sequenced in a study of T cell responses to AZD1222 COVID-19 vaccine. Generated by immunoSEQ multiplex PCR, the TCRdb table keeps only in-frame clones and is missing some. The sample gives around 76,000 clones, over 80% of which show up once; approximately 9.8% is in the top ten. Here the sequenced sample was peripheral blood, taken on day 0 of AZD1222 vaccination. The receptors shown here come from an adult in good health.

The V and J genes are TRBV18 and TRBJ1-6; D gene ambiguous. CDR1 is KGHSH, CDR2 LQKENI, per germline. V was pared by 0 bases and J by 12 bases, with 9 bases between. There are 13 residues in the CDR3. CDR3 coding DNA: TGTGCCAGCTCACCACCCGAGCGGGAACCCCTCCACTTT. It yields the protein CASSPPEREPLHF.

The chain recombines TRBV4-1 with TRBJ1-3; possible D gene TRBD1, 6 bases. Looked up from germline, CDR1 is MGHRA and CDR2 is YSYEKL. The CDR3 loop spans 15 amino acids. Trimming left V 2 bases short and J 2 bases short, with 10 bases between. DNA for the CDR3: TGCGCCAGCAGCCAAAATGGGGGGCCTGGAAACACCATATATTTT. As protein: CASSQNGGPGNTIYF.

This chain connects TRBV5-4 to TRBJ1-5; D is unresolved. CDR1 is SGHNT, CDR2 YYREEE, per germline (reference sequence). The CDR3 totals 13 residues. Deletions cut 1 base from V and 7 bases from J, with 9 bases between. The CDR3 region is CASSLNGDQPQHF. The CDR3 bases are TGTGCCAGCAGCTTGAATGGAGACCAGCCCCAGCATTTT.

The chain recombines TRBV19 with TRBJ2-7; weak D call: TRBD1 (6 bases). V shed 2 bases and J shed 3 bases, with 11 bases lying between them. Per germline, CDR1 LNHDA and CDR2 SQIVND (reference sequence). The CDR3 runs 14 residues. The CDR3 bases are TGTGCCAGTAGTATAACTGGGGACAACTACGAGCAGTACTTC. It yields the protein CASSITGDNYEQYF.

CDR3 coding DNA: TGTGCCAGCAGCTGGGACGGATACTATGGCTACACCTTC. Translated: CASSWDGYYGYTF. The rearrangement joins TRBV5-5 to TRBJ1-2; possible D gene TRBD1, 5 bases. V lost 3 bases, J lost 3 bases, and 9 bases lay in between. The germline V gene has CDR1 SGHKS and CDR2 YYEKEE (reference sequence). The CDR3 loop spans 13 amino acids.

The chain recombines TRBV7-2 with TRBJ2-2, with D possibly being TRBD1 (6 bases). CDR1 and CDR2 (germline): SGHTA, FQGNSA. Trimming took 4 bases from V and 6 from J, leaving 21 bases between them. The CDR3 is 17 amino acids. CDR3 protein: CASSSNSDRPLAGELFF. CDR3 nucleotides: TGTGCCAGCAGCTCCAACTCCGACAGGCCCTTGGCCGGGGAGCTGTTTTTT.

This clone was seen only a few times. The rearrangement joins TRBV27 to TRBJ2-1, with 8 bases that match TRBD1. CDR3 length equals 15 residues. J was trimmed by 0 bases and V by 4 bases; bases with no gene match: 2. CDR1 is MNHEY, CDR2 SMNVEV, per germline (reference sequence). The DNA of the CDR3 is TGTGCCAGCAGTTCAGGGGGCTCCTCCTACAATGAGCAGTTCTTC. Its translation is CASSSGGSSYNEQFF.